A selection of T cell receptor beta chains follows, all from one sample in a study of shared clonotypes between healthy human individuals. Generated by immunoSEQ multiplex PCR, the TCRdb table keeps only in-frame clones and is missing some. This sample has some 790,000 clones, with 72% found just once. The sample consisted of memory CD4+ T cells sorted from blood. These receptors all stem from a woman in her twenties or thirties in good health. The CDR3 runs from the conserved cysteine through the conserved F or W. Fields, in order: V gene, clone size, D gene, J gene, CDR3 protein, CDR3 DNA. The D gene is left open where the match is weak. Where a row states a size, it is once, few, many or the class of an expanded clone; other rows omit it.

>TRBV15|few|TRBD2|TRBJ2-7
CATSKIRGDGRGSYEQYF
TGTGCCACCAGCAAGATCAGAGGGGACGGGAGGGGTTCCTACGAGCAGTACTTC
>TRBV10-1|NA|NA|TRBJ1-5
CASKQDYSNQPQHF
TGCGCCAGCAAACAGGACTATAGCAATCAGCCCCAGCATTTT
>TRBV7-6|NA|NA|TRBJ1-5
CASSPKRGDEPQHF
TGTGCCAGCAGCCCAAAGCGGGGGGATGAGCCCCAGCATTTT
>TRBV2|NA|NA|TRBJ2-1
CASSFQGVAEQFF
TGTGCCAGCAGTTTTCAGGGAGTCGCTGAGCAGTTCTTC
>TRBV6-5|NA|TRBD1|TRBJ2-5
CASSRGTGEGETQYF
TGTGCCAGCAGTCGAGGGACAGGGGAGGGAGAGACCCAGTACTTC
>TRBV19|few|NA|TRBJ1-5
CASTYKSNQPQHF
TGTGCCAGTACCTATAAAAGCAATCAGCCCCAGCATTTT
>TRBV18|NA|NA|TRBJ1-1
CASSPPRGGSGEAFF
TGTGCCAGCTCACCACCTCGCGGGGGAAGTGGTGAAGCTTTCTTT
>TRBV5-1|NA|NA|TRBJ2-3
CASSGGLVKRTDTQYF
TGCGCCAGCAGCGGAGGTCTAGTGAAGCGCACAGATACGCAGTATTTT
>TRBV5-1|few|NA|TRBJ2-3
CASSRDRPSTDTQYF
TGCGCCAGCAGCCGAGACCGTCCTAGCACAGATACGCAGTATTTT
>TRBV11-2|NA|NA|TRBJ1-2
CASSPQGPGDYYGYTF
TGTGCCAGCAGTCCCCAGGGGCCCGGCGACTACTATGGCTACACCTTC
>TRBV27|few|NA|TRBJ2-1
CASSLSVGRQLSSSSGQGHEQFF
NA
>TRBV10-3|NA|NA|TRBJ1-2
CAISGTDFYGYTF
TGTGCCATCAGTGGGACAGATTTCTATGGCTACACCTTC
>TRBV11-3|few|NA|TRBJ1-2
CASSLGVGGPPGHGYTF
TGTGCCAGCAGCTTAGGCGTCGGGGGACCCCCAGGCCATGGCTACACCTTC
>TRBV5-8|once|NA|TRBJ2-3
CASSPRVASDTDTQYF
TGTGCCAGCAGCCCCCGGGTGGCCTCAGACACAGATACGCAGTATTTT
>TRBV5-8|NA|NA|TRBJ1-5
CASSLGSNQPQHF
TGTGCCAGCAGCTTAGGTTCCAATCAGCCCCAGCATTTT
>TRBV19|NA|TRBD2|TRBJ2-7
CASSIRTSGRDEQYF
TGTGCCAGTAGTATACGGACTAGCGGGAGAGACGAGCAGTACTTC
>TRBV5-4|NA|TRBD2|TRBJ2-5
CASSPLAGVGETQYF
TGTGCCAGCAGCCCTCTAGCGGGAGTTGGGGAGACCCAGTACTTC
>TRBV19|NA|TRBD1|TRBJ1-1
CASIQARQGGTEAFF
TGTGCCAGTATTCAGGCAAGACAGGGGGGGACTGAAGCTTTCTTT
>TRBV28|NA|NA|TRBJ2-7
CASSRTRGYEQYF
TGTGCCAGCAGCAGAACTAGGGGATACGAGCAGTACTTC
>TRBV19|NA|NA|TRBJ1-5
CASSNSPKTGLGQPQHF
TGTGCCAGTAGTAACTCTCCGAAGACAGGCCTCGGGCAGCCCCAGCATTTT
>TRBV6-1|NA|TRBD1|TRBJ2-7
CASKQGANSDEQYF
TGTGCCAGCAAGCAGGGGGCTAATTCGGACGAGCAGTACTTC
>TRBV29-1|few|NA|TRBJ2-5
CSVAFVGVKETQYF
TGCAGCGTCGCTTTCGTCGGGGTAAAAGAGACCCAGTACTTC
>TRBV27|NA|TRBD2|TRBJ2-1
CASSLRGGRWFF
TGTGCCAGCAGTTTACGGGGCGGGAGGTGGTTCTTC